The 17 T cell receptor beta chains reported below all come from one sample, sequenced in a study of blood T cell repertoires in COVID-19. TCRdb's copy holds only in-frame clones and misses some; the assay was immunoSEQ multiplex PCR. The profile shows hundreds of thousands of clones, roughly nine tenths of them singletons. Specimen: PBMCs or T cells enriched from blood (not recorded which). These receptors all stem from a man younger than 40 who had recovered from COVID-19.

The rearrangement joins TRBV2 to TRBJ1-4; 9 bases are a match to TRBD1. Trimming at V came to 7 bases and at J to 8 bases, leaving 5 bases not matched to a gene. Germline CDR1 SNHLY, CDR2 FYNNEI. This CDR3 has 13 amino acids. In DNA, the CDR3 is TGTGCCAGCACTAGAGACAGGGGGGAAAAACTGTTTTTT. Protein sequence: CASTRDRGEKLFF.

The gene calls are TRBV5-6 and TRBJ2-7; D is possibly TRBD2 (5 bases). Germline V CDR1 and CDR2: SGHDT, YYEEEE. Trimming took off 2 bases at V and 2 bases at J, with 11 bases between the two ends. CDR3 size: 14 residues. The CDR3 protein is CASSFTRSAYEQYF. CDR3 coding DNA: TGTGCCAGCAGCTTTACTAGATCTGCCTACGAGCAGTACTTC. Combining the CDR3 with reference TRBV5-6 and TRBJ2-7 gives the whole variable domain DAGVTQSPTHLIKTRGQQVTLRCSPKSGHDTVSWYQQALGQGPQFIFQYYEEEERQRGNFPDRFSGHQFPNYSSELNVNALLLGDSALYLCASSFTRSAYEQYFGPGTRLTVT.

This chain uses TRBV9 with TRBJ2-7, with TRBD2 matching over 7 bases. Germline lookup yields CDR1 SGDLS and CDR2 YYNGEE. CDR3 length equals 16 residues. J lost 4 bases, V lost 0 bases, and 10 bases had no gene match. The CDR3 region is CASSVAFPSGSYEQYF. The CDR3 DNA is TGTGCCAGCAGCGTAGCCTTCCCTAGCGGTTCTTACGAGCAGTACTTC.

The rearrangement uses TRBV19 and TRBJ1-2; D unclear. CDR1 and CDR2 from the germline V gene are LNHDA and SQIVND (reference sequence). This CDR3 has 11 residues. V dropped 7 bases and J dropped 4 bases, with 7 bases sitting between them. This chain's CDR3 is CASTRGYGYTF. The CDR3, as DNA: TGTGCCAGTACTCGAGGCTATGGCTACACCTTC.

The V and J genes are TRBV5-1 and TRBJ2-7; 7 bases fit TRBD1. The CDR3 runs to 15 residues. Germline loops: CDR1 SGHRS, CDR2 YFSETQ. V trimming: 1 base; J trimming: 2 bases; junction bases outside the gene matches: 6. The CDR3 DNA sequence: TGCGCCAGCAGCTTGATTCCCGGGACAGCCTACGAGCAGTACTTC. Protein sequence: CASSLIPGTAYEQYF.

The rearrangement uses TRBV5-1 and TRBJ2-1; TRBD2 aligns across 8 bases. Germline V CDR1 and CDR2: SGHRS, YFSETQ. J lost 7 bases, V lost 4 bases, and 13 bases had no gene match. This CDR3 is built from 16 residues. CDR3 region: CASSLYGRASENEQFF. The CDR3 DNA follows: TGCGCCAGCAGCCTTTACGGGAGGGCCTCGGAGAATGAGCAGTTCTTC.

The V call is TRBV5-4, the J call TRBJ2-5; 13 positions match TRBD2. Germline V lookup: CDR1 SGHNT, CDR2 YYREEE (reference sequence). The CDR3 spans 16 residues. Germline trimming cut 3 bases from V and 5 bases from J; bases unmatched to any gene: 7. CDR3 residues: CASSSGLAGARETQYF. The CDR3 nucleotides read TGTGCCAGCAGCTCAGGACTAGCGGGAGCTCGGGAGACCCAGTACTTC.

The rearrangement uses TRBV24-1 and TRBJ2-1; 9 nucleotides match TRBD2. The CDR3 extends over 14 amino acids. Trimming took 5 bases from V and 4 from J; bases not matched to a gene: 2. CDR1 KGHDR and CDR2 SFDVKD come from the germline V gene. The CDR3 coding sequence is TGTGCCACCAGTGGGGCGGGAGGGTACAATGAGCAGTTCTTC. Its protein is CATSGAGGYNEQFF.

In its sample, this clone was seen a few times. The rearrangement joins TRBV7-9 to TRBJ2-7; D is ambiguous. This CDR3 is 14 amino acids long. Trimming took 3 bases from V and 3 from J, leaving 12 bases between them. Germline lookup yields CDR1 SEHNR and CDR2 FQNEAQ (reference sequence). CDR3 in amino acids: CASSFPPLLYEQYF. CDR3 sequence (DNA): TGTGCCAGCAGCTTCCCTCCCCTACTCTACGAGCAGTACTTC.

This chain joins TRBV29-1 and TRBJ1-1; 8 bases agree with TRBD1. The germline V gene has CDR1 SQVTM and CDR2 ANQGSEA. V lost 3 bases and J lost 6; bases outside the gene matches: 12. The CDR3 totals 15 residues. DNA for the CDR3: TGCAGCGTTGAGGCCCAGGGGGCCAGGGGAGCTGAAGCTTTCTTT. It codes for CSVEAQGARGAEAFF.

In DNA form, the CDR3 reads TGTGCCAGCAGTTTATCGGTAACTAGCTCCTACGAGCAGTACTTC. It codes for CASSLSVTSSYEQYF. The V gene is TRBV27, the J gene TRBJ2-7; D perhaps matches TRBD2 (5 bases). The CDR3 loop spans 15 amino acids. The V gene lost 0 bases and the J gene lost 0 bases, with 9 bases spanning the gap. CDR1 and CDR2 (germline): MNHEY, SMNVEV (reference sequence).

The V and J genes are TRBV12-3 or TRBV12-4 and TRBJ1-2; perhaps TRBD1 as D (6 bases). With 7 bases removed from V and 5 bases from J, the gap between germline ends came to 14 bases. The CDR3 loop spans 13 amino acids. The CDR3 DNA reads as TGTGCCAGCACCACTGGGGGCGGGTATGGCTACACCTTC. Translation gives CASTTGGGYGYTF.

V is TRBV7-2 and J is TRBJ2-7; TRBD2 matches 8 bases. V lost 5 bases and J lost 3; bases outside the gene matches: 3. Germline V gene lookup returns CDR1 SGHTA and CDR2 FQGNSA. This CDR3 comprises 13 residues. Written as DNA, the CDR3 is TGTGCCAGCAGCGCCCTAGCGGGCTACGAGCAGTACTTC. Protein: CASSALAGYEQYF. Supplemented by reference TRBV7-2 and TRBJ2-7, the full variable domain reads GAGVSQSPSNKVTEKGKDVELRCDPISGHTALYWYRQSLGQGLEFLIYFQGNSAPDKSGLPSDRFSAERTGGSVSTLTIQRTQQEDSAVYLCASSALAGYEQYFGPGTRLTVT.

This chain uses TRBV4-1 with TRBJ2-7; 11 nucleotides line up with TRBD1. Trimming removed 3 bases from V and 3 bases from J; junction bases left unmatched: 4. This CDR3 has 15 residues. Germline V gene sequence: CDR1 MGHRA, CDR2 YSYEKL. CDR3 sequence reads: CASSQSGTGGYEQYF. The CDR3 DNA reads TGCGCCAGCAGCCAGTCTGGGACAGGGGGCTACGAGCAGTACTTC.

This clone was observed a single time. The chain uses TRBV7-8 and TRBJ2-3; 16 nucleotides agree with TRBD2. Looked up from germline, CDR1 is SGHVS and CDR2 is FQNEAQ. The CDR3 is made up of 17 amino acids. The trim removed 5 bases at V and 15 bases at J, leaving 17 bases unmatched. CDR3 amino acids: CASSPVPGTSGRDSGYF. Written as DNA, the CDR3 is TGTGCCAGCAGCCCTGTCCCCGGGACTAGCGGGAGGGACTCCGGATATTTT.

V gene TRBV6-1 combines with J gene TRBJ2-7, with TRBD1 identical over 9 bases. The CDR3 is 17 amino acids. The germline V gene has CDR1 MNHNS and CDR2 SASEGT. V lost 0 bases to trimming and J lost 6 bases; unmatched junction nucleotides: 12. The CDR3 region is CASSEALQGALSSEQYF. DNA for the CDR3: TGTGCCAGCAGTGAAGCCCTACAGGGGGCGCTCAGTAGCGAGCAGTACTTC.

V and J are TRBV5-4 and TRBJ2-7; TRBD2 matches 12 bases. The V gene's germline CDR1 is SGHNT and CDR2 YYREEE (reference sequence). V shed 4 bases, J shed 0 bases, and the junction held 11 bases outside the gene matches. The CDR3 extends over 18 amino acids. The CDR3 nucleotides are TGTGCCAGCAGCGGGCCGGGACTAGCGGGCCTAAACTCCTACGAGCAGTACTTC. Its protein is CASSGPGLAGLNSYEQYF. Together with reference TRBV5-4 and TRBJ2-7, the CDR3 gives the full variable domain: ETGVTQSPTHLIKTRGQQVTLRCSSQSGHNTVSWYQQALGQGPQFIFQYYREEENGRGNFPPRFSGLQFPNYSSELNVNALELDDSALYLCASSGPGLAGLNSYEQYFGPGTRLTVT.